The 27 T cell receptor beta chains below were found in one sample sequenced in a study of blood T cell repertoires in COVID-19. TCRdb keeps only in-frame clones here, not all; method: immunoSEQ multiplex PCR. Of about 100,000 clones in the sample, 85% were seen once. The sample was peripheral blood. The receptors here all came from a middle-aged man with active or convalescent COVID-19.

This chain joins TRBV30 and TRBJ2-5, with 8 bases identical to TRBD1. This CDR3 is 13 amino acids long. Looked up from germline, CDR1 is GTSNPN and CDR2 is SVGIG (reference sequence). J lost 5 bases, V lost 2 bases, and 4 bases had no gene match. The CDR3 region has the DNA TGTGCCTGGAGTTTAACAGGGGGTGAGACCCAGTACTTC. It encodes CAWSLTGGETQYF.

The DNA for the CDR3 is TGCGCCAGCAGCTCTAGGACAGGGAGAGGTCCGGAAGCTTTCTTT. It specifies CASSSRTGRGPEAFF. V gene TRBV5-1 combines with J gene TRBJ1-1, with 8 bases that match TRBD1. V lost 3 bases and J lost 8; bases outside the gene matches: 12. The CDR3 has 15 amino acids. Germline V gene lookup returns CDR1 SGHRS and CDR2 YFSETQ.

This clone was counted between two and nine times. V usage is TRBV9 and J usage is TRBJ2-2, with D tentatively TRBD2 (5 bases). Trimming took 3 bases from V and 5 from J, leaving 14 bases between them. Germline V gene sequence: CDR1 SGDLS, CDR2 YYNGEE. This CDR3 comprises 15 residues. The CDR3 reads CASSGVGVGTGELFF. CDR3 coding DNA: TGTGCCAGCAGCGGTGTGGGAGTGGGGACCGGGGAGCTGTTTTTT.

CDR3 loop: CASSPDRGLQPQHF. CDR3 coding DNA: TGTGCCAGCAGTCCGGACAGGGGGCTTCAGCCCCAGCATTTT. V and J are TRBV6-5 and TRBJ1-5, with 11 positions matching TRBD1. With V trimmed by 5 bases and J by 6 bases, 3 bases remained unmatched. The CDR3 is 14 amino acids. Germline V gives CDR1 MNHEY, CDR2 SVGAGI.

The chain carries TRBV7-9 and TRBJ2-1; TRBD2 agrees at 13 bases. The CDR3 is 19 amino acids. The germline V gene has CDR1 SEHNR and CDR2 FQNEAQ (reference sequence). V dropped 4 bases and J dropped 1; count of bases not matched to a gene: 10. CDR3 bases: TGTGCCAGCAGCTCAACGGGGACTAGCGGGATATTTTCCTACAATGAGCAGTTCTTC. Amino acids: CASSSTGTSGIFSYNEQFF.

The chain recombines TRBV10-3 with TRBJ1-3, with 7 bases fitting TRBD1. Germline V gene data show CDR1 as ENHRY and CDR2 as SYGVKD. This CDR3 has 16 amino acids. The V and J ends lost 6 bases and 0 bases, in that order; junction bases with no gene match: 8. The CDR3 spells CAISEQGQYSGNTIYF. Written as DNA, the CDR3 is TGTGCCATCAGCGAGCAGGGACAGTACTCTGGAAACACCATATATTTT.

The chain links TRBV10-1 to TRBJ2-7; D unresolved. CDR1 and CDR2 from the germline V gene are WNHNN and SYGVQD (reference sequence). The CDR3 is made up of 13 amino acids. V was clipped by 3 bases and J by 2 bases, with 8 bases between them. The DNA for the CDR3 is TGCGCCAGCAGTGAATGGAGCCCCTACGAGCAGTACTTC. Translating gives CASSEWSPYEQYF.

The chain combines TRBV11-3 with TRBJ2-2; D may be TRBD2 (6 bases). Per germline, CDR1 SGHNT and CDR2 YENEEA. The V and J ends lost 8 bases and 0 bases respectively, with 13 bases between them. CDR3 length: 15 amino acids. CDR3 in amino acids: CASHSGGTNTGELFF. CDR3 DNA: TGTGCCAGCCACTCGGGCGGGACGAACACCGGGGAGCTGTTTTTT.

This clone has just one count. Here the CDR3 reads CASSPLGAGAGETQYF. The CDR3 DNA reads TGTGCCAGCAGCCCCTTGGGAGCGGGAGCGGGAGAGACCCAGTACTTC. The rearrangement joins TRBV14 to TRBJ2-5, with TRBD2 matching 8 bases. Germline CDR1 reads SGHDN; CDR2 reads FVKESK. J gave up 4 bases and V 4 bases, and 11 bases lay outside the gene matches. The CDR3 length is 16 residues.

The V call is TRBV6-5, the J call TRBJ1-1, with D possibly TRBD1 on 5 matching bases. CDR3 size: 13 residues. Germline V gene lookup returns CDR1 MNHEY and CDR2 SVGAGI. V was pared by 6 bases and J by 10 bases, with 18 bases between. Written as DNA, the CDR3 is TGTGCCAGCAGCAAGACCGGACACATGCGAGCTTTCTTT. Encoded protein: CASSKTGHMRAFF.

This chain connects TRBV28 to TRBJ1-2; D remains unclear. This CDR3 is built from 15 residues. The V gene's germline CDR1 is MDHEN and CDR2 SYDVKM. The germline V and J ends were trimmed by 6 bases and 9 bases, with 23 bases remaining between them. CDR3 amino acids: CASSATRRTLGRYTF. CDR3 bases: TGTGCCAGCAGCGCGACTCGGCGAACCCTGGGTCGCTACACCTTC.

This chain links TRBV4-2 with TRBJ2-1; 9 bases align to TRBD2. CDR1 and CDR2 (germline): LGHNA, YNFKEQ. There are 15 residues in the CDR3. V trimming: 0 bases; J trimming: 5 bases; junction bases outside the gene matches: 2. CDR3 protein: CASSQERGGHNEQFF. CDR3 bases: TGTGCCAGCAGCCAAGAGCGGGGGGGGCACAATGAGCAGTTCTTC.

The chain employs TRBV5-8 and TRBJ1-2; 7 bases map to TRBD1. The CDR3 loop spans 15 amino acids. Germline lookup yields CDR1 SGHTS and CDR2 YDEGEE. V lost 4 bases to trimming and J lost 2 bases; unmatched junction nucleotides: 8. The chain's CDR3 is CASSIGTEPNYGYTF. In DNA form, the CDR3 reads TGTGCCAGCAGCATAGGGACAGAACCAAACTATGGCTACACCTTC.

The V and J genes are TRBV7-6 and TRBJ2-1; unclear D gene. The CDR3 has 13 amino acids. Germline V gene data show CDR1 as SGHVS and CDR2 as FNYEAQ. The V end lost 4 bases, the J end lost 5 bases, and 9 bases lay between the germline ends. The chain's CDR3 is CASSSRADNEQFF. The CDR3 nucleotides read TGTGCCAGCAGCTCTCGTGCGGACAATGAGCAGTTCTTC.

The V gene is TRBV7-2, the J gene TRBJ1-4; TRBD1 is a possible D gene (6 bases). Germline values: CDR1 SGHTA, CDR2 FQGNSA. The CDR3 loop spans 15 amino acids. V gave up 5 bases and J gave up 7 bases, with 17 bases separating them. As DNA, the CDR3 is TGTGCCAGCAGCCCACTACAGGGTAGGGGTGAAAAACTGTTTTTT. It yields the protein CASSPLQGRGEKLFF.

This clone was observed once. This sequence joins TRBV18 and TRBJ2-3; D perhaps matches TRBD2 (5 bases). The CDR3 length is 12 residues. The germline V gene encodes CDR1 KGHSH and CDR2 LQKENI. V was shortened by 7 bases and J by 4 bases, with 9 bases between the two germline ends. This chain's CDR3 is CASLRRADTQYF. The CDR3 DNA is TGTGCCAGCTTGCGGCGGGCAGATACGCAGTATTTT.

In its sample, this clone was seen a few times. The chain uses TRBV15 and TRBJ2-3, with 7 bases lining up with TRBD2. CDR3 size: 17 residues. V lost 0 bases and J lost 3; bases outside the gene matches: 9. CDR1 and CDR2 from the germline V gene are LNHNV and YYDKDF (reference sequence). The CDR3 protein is CATSRDLGGGVTDTQYF. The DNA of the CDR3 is TGTGCCACCAGCAGAGATCTGGGGGGAGGGGTTACAGATACGCAGTATTTT. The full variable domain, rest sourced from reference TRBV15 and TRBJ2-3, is DAMVIQNPRYQVTQFGKPVTLSCSQTLNHNVMYWYQQKSSQAPKLLFHYYDKDFNNEADTPDNFQSRRPNTSFCFLDIRSPGLGDTAMYLCATSRDLGGGVTDTQYFGPGTRLTVL.

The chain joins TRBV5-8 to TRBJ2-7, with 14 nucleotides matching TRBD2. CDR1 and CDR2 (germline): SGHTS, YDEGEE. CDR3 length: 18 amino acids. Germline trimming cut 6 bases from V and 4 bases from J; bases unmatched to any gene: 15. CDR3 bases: TGTGCCAGCATCCTACAGGGACTAGCGGGAGTGCGAAGGTACGAGCAGTACTTC. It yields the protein CASILQGLAGVRRYEQYF.

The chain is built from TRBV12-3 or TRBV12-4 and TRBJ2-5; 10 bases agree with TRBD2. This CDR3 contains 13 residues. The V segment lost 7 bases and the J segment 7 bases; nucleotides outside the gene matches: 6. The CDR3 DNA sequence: TGTGCCAGCACTCTAGCGGGAGTTGGGACCCAGTACTTC. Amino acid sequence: CASTLAGVGTQYF.

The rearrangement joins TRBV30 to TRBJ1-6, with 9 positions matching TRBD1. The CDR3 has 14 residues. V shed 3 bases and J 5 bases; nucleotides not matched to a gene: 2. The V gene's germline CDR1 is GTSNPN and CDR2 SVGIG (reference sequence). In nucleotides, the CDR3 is TGTGCCTGGAGACGACAGGGGGATAATTCACCCCTCCACTTT. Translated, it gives CAWRRQGDNSPLHF.

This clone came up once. CDR3 sequence (DNA): TGTGCCAGCAGCCAAGAAACTCAGAGGGGCTACACCTTC. It translates to CASSQETQRGYTF. J is TRBJ1-2 and V is TRBV14; D uncertain. Germline V gene data show CDR1 as SGHDN and CDR2 as FVKESK. V was shortened by 0 bases and J by 8 bases, with 10 bases between the two germline ends. The CDR3 runs 13 residues.

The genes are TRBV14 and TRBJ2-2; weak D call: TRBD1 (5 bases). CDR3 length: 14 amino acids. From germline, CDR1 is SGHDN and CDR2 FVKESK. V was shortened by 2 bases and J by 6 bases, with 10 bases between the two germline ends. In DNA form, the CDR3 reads TGTGCCAGCAGCCAACTGGGGCAGTCCGGGGAGCTGTTTTTT. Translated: CASSQLGQSGELFF.

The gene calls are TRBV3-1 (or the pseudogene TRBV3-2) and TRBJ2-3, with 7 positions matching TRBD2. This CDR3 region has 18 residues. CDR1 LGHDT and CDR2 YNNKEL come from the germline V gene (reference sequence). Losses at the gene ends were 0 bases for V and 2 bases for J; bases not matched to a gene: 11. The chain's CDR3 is CASSQERGEHKNTDTQYF. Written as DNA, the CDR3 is TGTGCCAGCAGCCAAGAACGGGGGGAGCATAAAAACACAGATACGCAGTATTTT.

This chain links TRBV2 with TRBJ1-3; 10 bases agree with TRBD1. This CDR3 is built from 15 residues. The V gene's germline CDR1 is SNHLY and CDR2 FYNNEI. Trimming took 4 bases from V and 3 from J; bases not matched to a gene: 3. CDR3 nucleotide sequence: TGTGCCAGCAGTGGGGACAGGGGCTTTGGAAACACCATATATTTT. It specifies CASSGDRGFGNTIYF. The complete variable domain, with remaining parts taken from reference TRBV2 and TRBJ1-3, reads EPEVTQTPSHQVTQMGQEVILRCVPISNHLYFYWYRQILGQKVEFLVSFYNNEISEKSEIFDDQFSVERPDGSNFTLKIRSTKLEDSAMYFCASSGDRGFGNTIYFGEGSWLTVV.

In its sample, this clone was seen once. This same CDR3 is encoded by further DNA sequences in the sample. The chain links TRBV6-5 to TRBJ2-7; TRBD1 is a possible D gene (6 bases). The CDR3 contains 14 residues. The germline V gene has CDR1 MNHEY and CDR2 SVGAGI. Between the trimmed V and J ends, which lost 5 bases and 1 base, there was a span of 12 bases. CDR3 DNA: TGTGCCAGCAGTCCCCGGGACACTTCCTACGAGCAGTACTTC. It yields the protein CASSPRDTSYEQYF.

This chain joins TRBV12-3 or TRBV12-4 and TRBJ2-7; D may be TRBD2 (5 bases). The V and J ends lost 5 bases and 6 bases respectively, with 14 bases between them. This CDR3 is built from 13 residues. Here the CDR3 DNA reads TGTGCCAGCAGTATAGGTCCGGGGAGCGAGCAGTACTTC. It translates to CASSIGPGSEQYF.

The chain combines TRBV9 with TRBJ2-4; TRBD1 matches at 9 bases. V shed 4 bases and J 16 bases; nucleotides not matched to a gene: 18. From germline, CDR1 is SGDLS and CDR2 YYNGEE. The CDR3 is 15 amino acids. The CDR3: CASSSQPRQGGEVYF. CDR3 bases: TGTGCCAGCAGCTCCCAACCAAGACAGGGGGGTGAGGTATACTTC.